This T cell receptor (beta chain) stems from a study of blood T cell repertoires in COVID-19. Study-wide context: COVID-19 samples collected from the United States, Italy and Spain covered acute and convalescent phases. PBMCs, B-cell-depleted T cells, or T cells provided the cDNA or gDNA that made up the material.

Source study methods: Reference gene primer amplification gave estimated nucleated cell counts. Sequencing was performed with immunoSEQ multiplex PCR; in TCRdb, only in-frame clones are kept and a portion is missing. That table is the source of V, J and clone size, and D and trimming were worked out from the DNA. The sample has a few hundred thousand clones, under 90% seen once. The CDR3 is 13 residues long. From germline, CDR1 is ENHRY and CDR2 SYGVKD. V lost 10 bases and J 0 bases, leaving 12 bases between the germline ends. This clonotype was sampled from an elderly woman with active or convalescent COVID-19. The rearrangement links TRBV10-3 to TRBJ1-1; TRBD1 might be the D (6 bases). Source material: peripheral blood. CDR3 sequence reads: CATVQGLNTEAFF. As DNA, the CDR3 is TGTGCCACGGTACAGGGCCTGAACACTGAAGCTTTCTTT.